This TCR beta chain derives from a study of Ad26.COV2.S vaccination and SARS-CoV-2 variants. This clone is a singleton in its sample. V lost 4 bases, J lost 11 bases, and 2 bases stayed unmatched. There are 10 residues in the CDR3. CDR1 SGDLS and CDR2 YYNGEE come from the germline V gene. The treatment was: roughly 19 received Ad26.COV2.S at low or high dose, single or two shots; 5 received placebo; per-sample allocation not given. Samples were taken on day 63 after the first vaccine or placebo injection. The method was immunoSEQ multiplex PCR; TCRdb's version includes in-frame clones alone and lacks a portion of them. The sample contains roughly 450,000 clones, 75% to 95% of which appear only once.

This TCR was sampled from a person between 18 and 65 years old who received the Ad26.COV2.S COVID-19 vaccine or a placebo. This chain joins TRBV9 and TRBJ2-5; 7 positions agree with TRBD2. The specimen was peripheral blood, collected in a trial of Ad26.COV2.S vaccine versus placebo. The CDR3 bases are TGTGCCAGCAGCCCGCGGGGGCAGTACTTC. This translates into CASSPRGQYF.